The entry that follows covers one T cell receptor beta chain sequence. Its antigen is still unknown. Germline V CDR1 and CDR2: MNHEY, SMNVEV (reference sequence). Deletions cut 6 bases from V and 1 base from J, with 13 bases between. The CDR3 is 16 amino acids. These data belong to a study of T cell responses to AZD1222 COVID-19 vaccine. General study results and limits: At baseline, just five to seven AZD1222 recipients tested seropositive.

Some clones are missing from TCRdb's copy, which holds only in-frame ones; the method was immunoSEQ multiplex PCR. The table records approximately 150,000 clones, 80% to 90% of them present only once. The receptor's source is an adult in good health. This sample comprised peripheral blood, obtained on day 0 of AZD1222 vaccination. The chain is built from TRBV27 and TRBJ1-6, with D possibly being TRBD1 (6 bases). The CDR3 DNA reads TGTGCCAGCAGCCTCCAGGGGAGGTCCTATAATTCACCCCTCCACTTT. Its protein product is CASSLQGRSYNSPLHF.